The clone carrying this TCR beta chain was seen just once. Its antigen is unknown. The data were obtained in a study of T cell repertoires in cytomegalovirus infection. Study at large: HLA-B-restricted CMV epitopes that are well studied were used alongside recently identified HLA-C-restricted ones. Indicated by public TCR beta signatures were CMV infection and matching HLA type.

Each CDR3 protein is one row after TCRdb ran MiXCR on the reads. Found here are under 850,000 distinct CDR3 sequences, around 30% of them singletons; the top ten hold roughly 18%. Regarding the study as a whole: Carriers of CMV plus the relevant HLA were identified by cumulative public TCR beta family frequency. Ex vivo responses were dominated by HLA-C-restricted CMV-specific TCR beta clonotypes.

Sequenced here: cultured PBMCs, sampled from culture after CMV antigen stimulation. This TCR was recovered from a human donor in good health (CMV status not recorded). Some clones in this sample may be carry-over from other donors' samples.

CDR3: CSASGPGDGYEQYF. Written as DNA, the CDR3 is TGCAGTGCTAGTGGGCCAGGGGATGGCTACGAGCAGTACTTC. The V and J genes are TRBV20-1 and TRBJ2-7; D is perhaps TRBD1 (6 bases). Trimming took off 3 bases at V and 3 bases at J, with 15 bases between the two ends. The CDR3 totals 14 residues. Germline-derived CDR1 and CDR2 are DFQATT and SNEGSKA (reference sequence).